The clone carrying this TCR beta chain was detected a few times. Antigen specificity is unknown. The data were obtained in a study of T-cell memory formation after mild COVID-19. Study-wide background: Across donors, TCR clusters were largely donor specific. Whole-study findings and limits: Chiefly within CM and EM were the contracting CD4+ clones; CD8+ ones were within EMRA.

Germline CDR1 reads DFQATT; CDR2 reads SNEGSKA (reference sequence). CDR3 size: 15 residues. Trimming took 3 bases from V and 6 from J, leaving 20 bases between them. TCRdb reanalysed the 5' RACE reads using MiXCR and keeps one entry per CDR3 protein. Of fewer than 350,000 distinct CDR3 sequences listed, 14% are singletons. The clonotype comes from a man younger than 30 who had mild COVID-19 (a few samples of this study predate the infection). Cell type and time point are not known. The source material was PBMCs or a T cell subset sorted from them (not recorded which). The genes are TRBV20-1 and TRBJ1-2, with unresolved D. The CDR3 protein is CSARSTPRTSNGYTF. CDR3 coding DNA: TGCAGTGCTAGGTCTACTCCTAGGACGTCGAATGGCTACACCTTC.